This T cell receptor beta chain derives from a study of cytomegalovirus exposure and HLA in healthy donors. This clone was seen once. Vbeta (60) and Jbeta (13) primers were used in the PCR. Assay used: immunoSEQ multiplex PCR; TCRdb lists only in-frame clones, some missing. The sample records roughly 170,000 clones, roughly 82% being singletons. This clonotype was sampled from a girl aged 2 to 10 in good health and CMV-seropositive. The sample comprised PBMCs.

CDR3 DNA sequence: TGTGCCAGCAGCTCCCTCAAAGCGGGAGGGCCTCGGGGCACAGATACGCAGTATTTT. As protein: CASSSLKAGGPRGTDTQYF. The genes are TRBV5-6 and TRBJ2-3, with 10 bases matching TRBD2. The CDR3 is 19 residues long. The ends lost 3 bases at V and 1 base at J; junction bases unmatched: 14. Per germline, CDR1 SGHDT and CDR2 YYEEEE.